Shown below are 19 T cell receptor beta chains from a single sample sequenced in a study of T cells in Graves' hyperthyroidism and ophthalmopathy. TCR beta CDR3 regions were amplified from RNA transcripts. First-round RT-PCR targeting the TCR CDR3 was performed with the HTBI primer set. TCRdb redid the calling of the multiplex PCR reads with MiXCR, one entry per CDR3 protein. Of hundreds of thousands of distinct CDR3 sequences in the sample, 15% were seen once. The sample was blood. These receptors were taken from a woman in her twenties or thirties with Graves' hyperthyroidism.

This sequence joins TRBV27 and TRBJ1-5; 10 bases align to TRBD1. CDR3 length: 18 amino acids. Germline CDR1 is MNHEY and CDR2 is SMNVEV (reference sequence). The V gene end was trimmed by 3 bases and the J gene end by 1 base; junction bases not matched to a gene: 9. The CDR3 sequence is CASSFTRTGGLSNQPQHF. CDR3 bases: TGTGCCAGCAGTTTTACCCGGACAGGGGGTTTGAGCAATCAGCCCCAGCATTTT.

This clonotype was observed at least ten times. This chain connects TRBV6-6 to TRBJ2-3; possibly TRBD2 for D (5 bases). CDR3 length equals 15 residues. The ends were cut back, 0 bases at V and 4 bases at J, with 11 bases in the middle. Germline V CDR1 and CDR2: MNHNY, SVGAGI (reference sequence). DNA for the CDR3: TGTGCCAGCAGTTACTCGAGCGGAGTACCAGATACGCAGTATTTT. Amino acid sequence: CASSYSSGVPDTQYF.

This clonotype has at least ten counts. The chain links TRBV28 to TRBJ2-5; a weak D match, TRBD2 (5 bases). The germline gives CDR1 MDHEN, CDR2 SYDVKM. V lost 6 bases and J 1 base, leaving 12 bases between the germline ends. The CDR3 has 14 amino acids. CDR3 in amino acids: CASSRISAQETQYF. CDR3 nucleotides: TGTGCCAGCAGCAGAATTAGCGCCCAAGAGACCCAGTACTTC.

This clonotype was counted only a few times. V usage is TRBV29-1 and J usage is TRBJ2-1, with 9 bases aligning to TRBD2. The V and J ends lost 7 bases and 7 bases, in that order; junction bases with no gene match: 5. Germline lookup yields CDR1 SQVTM and CDR2 ANQGSEA. This CDR3 is built from 12 residues. CDR3 amino acids: CSGWAGGNEQFF. The CDR3, as DNA: TGCAGCGGATGGGCGGGGGGGAATGAGCAGTTCTTC.

The chain combines TRBV7-6 with TRBJ2-3, with TRBD1 as a possible D gene (5 bases). V lost 5 bases and J 6 bases, leaving 6 bases between the germline ends. This CDR3 has 11 residues. Germline lookup yields CDR1 SGHVS and CDR2 FNYEAQ. CDR3 nucleotides: TGTGCCAGCAGCAAGGGGGATACGCAGTATTTT. Encoded protein: CASSKGDTQYF.

The chain has TRBV7-9 and TRBJ1-2, with 7 bases matching TRBD1. Germline trimming cut 5 bases from V and 4 bases from J; bases unmatched to any gene: 7. CDR1 is SEHNR, CDR2 FQNEAQ, per germline (reference sequence). This CDR3 contains 14 residues. This CDR3 reads CASSTGTASYGYTF. The CDR3 DNA reads TGTGCCAGCAGCACCGGGACAGCCTCCTATGGCTACACCTTC.

This clonotype was detected ten times or more. The rearrangement uses TRBV20-1 and TRBJ2-5; D call uncertain. Trimming shortened V by 0 bases and J by 1 base, and 12 bases separated the two germline ends. Germline CDR1 reads DFQATT; CDR2 reads SNEGSKA (reference sequence). This CDR3 is 15 amino acids long. CDR3 coding DNA: TGCAGTGCTAGAGATATTAGTAGCTTCCAAGAGACCCAGTACTTC. Amino acid sequence: CSARDISSFQETQYF.

This clonotype was detected ten times or more. The rearrangement joins TRBV5-8 to TRBJ1-5; possible D gene TRBD1, 5 bases. The CDR3 is made up of 15 amino acids. The V gene's germline CDR1 is SGHTS and CDR2 YDEGEE. V was trimmed by 1 base and J by 2 bases, leaving 10 bases between them. The CDR3 coding sequence is TGTGCCAGCAGCTTGATAGGGGAAGGCAATCAGCCCCAGCATTTT. Protein product: CASSLIGEGNQPQHF. The variable domain in full, completed from reference TRBV5-8 and TRBJ1-5, reads EAGVTQSPTHLIKTRGQQATLRCSPISGHTSVYWYQQALGLGLQFLLWYDEGEERNRGNFPPRFSGRQFPNYSSELNVNALELEDSALYLCASSLIGEGNQPQHFGDGTRLSIL.

The rearrangement uses TRBV5-6 and TRBJ2-1; maybe TRBD2 (6 bases). V gave up 2 bases and J gave up 6 bases, with 18 bases separating them. The CDR3 spans 16 residues. CDR1 SGHDT and CDR2 YYEEEE come from the germline V gene. The CDR3 DNA reads TGTGCCAGCAGCTTTAGGCTACAGACCGGGGGCAATGAGCAGTTCTTC. Translating gives CASSFRLQTGGNEQFF.

The chain links TRBV27 to TRBJ2-7, with a possible D match to TRBD1 (6 bases). The CDR3 length is 14 residues. Trimming shortened V by 3 bases and J by 4 bases, and 13 bases separated the two germline ends. Germline-derived CDR1 and CDR2 are MNHEY and SMNVEV (reference sequence). CDR3 nucleotides: TGTGCCAGCAGTTTCGGTTCAGGGGATTACGAGCAGTACTTC. The encoded protein is CASSFGSGDYEQYF.

This clonotype was observed a few times. V is TRBV5-1 and J is TRBJ2-1; D possibly corresponds to TRBD1 (6 bases). Deletions cut 1 base from V and 6 bases from J, with 11 bases between. The CDR3 sequence is 14 residues long. The germline V gene encodes CDR1 SGHRS and CDR2 YFSETQ. The CDR3 nucleotides read TGCGCCAGCAGCTTGAATTGGGGGCCCAATGAGCAGTTCTTC. Its protein is CASSLNWGPNEQFF.

The J gene is TRBJ1-2, the V gene TRBV4-1; 12 bases fit TRBD1. The CDR3 covers 15 residues. Germline trimming cut 3 bases from V and 10 bases from J; bases unmatched to any gene: 9. Germline V gene sequence: CDR1 MGHRA, CDR2 YSYEKL. DNA for the CDR3: TGCGCCAGCAGCCAGCCGGGACAGGGGGCTAGTGTCTACACCTTC. Residues: CASSQPGQGASVYTF.

This clonotype was counted many times. The V call is TRBV6-1, the J call TRBJ2-2; the match to TRBD2 covers 12 bases. Losses at the gene ends were 5 bases for V and 5 bases for J; bases not matched to a gene: 6. The CDR3 spans 16 residues. The V gene's germline CDR1 is MNHNS and CDR2 SASEGT. The CDR3 sequence is CASSFVGLAGTGELFF. CDR3 DNA sequence: TGTGCCAGCAGTTTCGTCGGACTAGCGGGGACCGGGGAGCTGTTTTTT.

The chain uses TRBV4-1 and TRBJ1-5; D call uncertain. Per the germline V gene, CDR1 is MGHRA and CDR2 is YSYEKL. The CDR3 contains 17 residues. Deletions cut 0 bases from V and 0 bases from J, with 12 bases between. CDR3 sequence: CASSQDRAADSNQPQHF. The CDR3 DNA sequence: TGCGCCAGCAGCCAAGATCGGGCAGCAGATAGCAATCAGCCCCAGCATTTT.

This clonotype has a count of ten or more. Its ends do not fully match the called genes, so a read error is possible. The chain joins TRBV11-2 to TRBJ2-5; the D gene is possibly TRBD1 (5 bases). Germline V gene data show CDR1 as SGHAT and CDR2 as FQNNGV. There are 13 residues in the CDR3. The CDR3 coding sequence is TGTGCCAGCAGCTTAGGGGGCTCGCCAGAGACCCACTTC. It specifies CASSLGGSPETHF. The variable domain in full, completed from reference TRBV11-2 and TRBJ2-5, reads EAGVAQSPRYKIIEKRQSVAFWCNPISGHATLYWYQQILGQGPKLLIQFQNNGVVDDSQLPKDRFSAERLKGVDSTLKIQPAKLEDSAVYLCASSLGGSPETHFGPGTRLLVL.

This rearrangement joins TRBV20-1 to TRBJ1-4; D is unresolved. The CDR3 length is 10 residues. Germline V gene lookup returns CDR1 DFQATT and CDR2 SNEGSKA (reference sequence). V was cut by 5 bases and J by 8 bases, with 6 bases left in between. DNA of the CDR3: TGCAGTGCTTCGCGAGAAAAACTGTTTTTT. Translation: CSASREKLFF.

This clonotype was seen repeatedly, ten times or more. The chain uses TRBV24-1 and TRBJ2-3; 9 positions match TRBD2. CDR3 size: 17 residues. Germline V lookup: CDR1 KGHDR, CDR2 SFDVKD. The V gene end was trimmed by 0 bases and the J gene end by 2 bases; junction bases not matched to a gene: 5. This CDR3 is CATSDLPTSGTTDTQYF. CDR3 in DNA: TGTGCCACCAGTGATTTGCCGACTAGCGGTACCACAGATACGCAGTATTTT.

The chain is built from TRBV6-2 or TRBV6-3 and TRBJ2-7; D call uncertain. The CDR3 sequence is 12 residues long. Germline CDR1 reads MNHEY; CDR2 reads SVGEGT. V lost 7 bases, J lost 6 bases, and 13 bases lay in between. The CDR3 bases are TGTGCCAGCAAACCCTCGCTCACCGAGCAGTACTTC. Translating gives CASKPSLTEQYF.

V usage is TRBV7-9 and J usage is TRBJ1-4; the D is unclear. CDR1 is SEHNR, CDR2 FQNEAQ, per germline (reference sequence). There are 16 residues in the CDR3. V shed 0 bases and J shed 2 bases, with 10 bases lying between them. This chain's CDR3 is CASSLAVGGTNEKLFF. The CDR3 region has the DNA TGTGCCAGCAGCTTAGCCGTCGGCGGGACTAATGAAAAACTGTTTTTT.